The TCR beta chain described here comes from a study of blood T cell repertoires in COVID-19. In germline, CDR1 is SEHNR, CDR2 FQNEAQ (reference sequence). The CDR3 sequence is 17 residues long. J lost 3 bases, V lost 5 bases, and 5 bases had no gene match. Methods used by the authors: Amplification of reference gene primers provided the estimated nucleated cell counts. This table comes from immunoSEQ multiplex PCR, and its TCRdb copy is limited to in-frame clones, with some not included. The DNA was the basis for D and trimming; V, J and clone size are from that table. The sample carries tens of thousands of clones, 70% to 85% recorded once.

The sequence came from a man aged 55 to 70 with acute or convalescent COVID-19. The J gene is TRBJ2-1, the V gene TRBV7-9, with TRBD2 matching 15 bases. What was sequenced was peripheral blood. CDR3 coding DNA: TGTGCCAGCAGCCGGACTAGCGGGGGGGCGATCTACAATGAGCAGTTCTTC. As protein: CASSRTSGGAIYNEQFF.